The 11 T cell receptor beta chains given below trace back to one sample, sequenced in a study of T cell responses to AZD1222 COVID-19 vaccine. Assay: immunoSEQ multiplex PCR; the TCRdb copy retains only in-frame clones and omits some. The sample contains 140,000 or so clones, roughly 92% of which appear only once. The sequencing here drew on peripheral blood, taken on day 0 of AZD1222 vaccination. The source is an adult in good health.

This sequence joins TRBV20-1 and TRBJ1-5; D ambiguous. Germline CDR1 is DFQATT and CDR2 is SNEGSKA (reference sequence). The V end lost 3 bases, the J end lost 0 bases, and 6 bases lay between the germline ends. The CDR3 consists of 13 residues. The CDR3 DNA follows: TGCAGTGCTAGTGGTTATAGCAATCAGCCCCAGCATTTT. It encodes CSASGYSNQPQHF.

The J gene is TRBJ2-7, the V gene TRBV10-3; D is unresolved. The CDR3 covers 13 residues. V gave up 3 bases and J gave up 2 bases, with 8 bases separating them. The germline V gene encodes CDR1 ENHRY and CDR2 SYGVKD. The CDR3 spells CAISETATYEQYF. CDR3 DNA sequence: TGTGCCATCAGTGAAACAGCTACCTACGAGCAGTACTTC.

This chain joins TRBV5-4 and TRBJ2-2, with 11 bases lining up with TRBD2. The CDR3 length is 17 residues. Germline V gene lookup returns CDR1 SGHNT and CDR2 YYREEE (reference sequence). The junction had 3 bases not matched to a gene; V was cut back by 0 bases and J by 2 bases. The CDR3 loop is CASSLALAGGNTGELFF. CDR3 sequence (DNA): TGTGCCAGCAGCTTGGCGCTAGCGGGAGGTAACACCGGGGAGCTGTTTTTT.

This chain uses TRBV9 with TRBJ2-3, with a possible D match to TRBD2 (6 bases). The CDR3 is 14 residues long. Looked up from germline, CDR1 is SGDLS and CDR2 is YYNGEE. Trimming took 4 bases from V and 6 from J, leaving 15 bases between them. The CDR3: CASSHRVLADTQYF. As DNA, the CDR3 is TGTGCCAGCAGCCACCGGGTCCTAGCGGATACGCAGTATTTT.

This chain joins TRBV7-3 and TRBJ1-1, with 7 bases fitting TRBD1. The trim removed 4 bases at V and 4 bases at J, leaving 9 bases unmatched. The V gene's germline CDR1 is SGHTA and CDR2 FQGTGA. The CDR3 totals 15 residues. The CDR3 here is CASSSQGGGGTEAFF. Written as DNA, the CDR3 is TGTGCCAGCAGCTCCCAGGGGGGGGGAGGCACTGAAGCTTTCTTT.

CDR3 region: CASSQAQGGPTDTQYF. As DNA, the CDR3 is TGCGCCAGCAGCCAGGCTCAGGGGGGACCCACAGATACGCAGTATTTT. The rearrangement joins TRBV4-1 to TRBJ2-3, with D maybe TRBD1 (7 bases). This CDR3 is 16 amino acids long. In germline, CDR1 is MGHRA, CDR2 YSYEKL. The V gene lost 3 bases and the J gene lost 2 bases, with 15 bases spanning the gap.

The chain carries TRBV6-5 and TRBJ1-2, with TRBD1 as a possible D gene (5 bases). The CDR3 spans 14 residues. Trimming removed 2 bases from V and 6 bases from J, with 13 bases in between. CDR1 and CDR2 (germline): MNHEY, SVGAGI. As DNA, the CDR3 is TGTGCCAGCAGTTACGTCGGGCAGGGTGATGGCTACACCTTC. Amino acids: CASSYVGQGDGYTF.

The V and J genes are TRBV28 and TRBJ1-5, with a tentative D call TRBD1 (5 bases). CDR1 is MDHEN, CDR2 SYDVKM, per germline. With 1 base removed from V and 6 bases from J, the gap between germline ends came to 13 bases. The CDR3 has 15 residues. In DNA, the CDR3 is TGTGCCAGCAGTTTATCTGGGACCCAGGGTCAGCCCCAGCATTTT. Protein sequence: CASSLSGTQGQPQHF.

This sequence joins TRBV30 and TRBJ2-3; 9 bases line up with TRBD2. The V and J ends lost 4 bases and 0 bases, in that order; junction bases with no gene match: 5. Germline CDR1 reads GTSNPN; CDR2 reads SVGIG (reference sequence). CDR3 length: 15 amino acids. Here the CDR3 DNA reads TGTGCCTGGAAACTAGCGGGTGCTAGCACAGATACGCAGTATTTT. The encoded protein is CAWKLAGASTDTQYF. The full variable domain, in which reference TRBV30 and TRBJ2-3 provide the parts outside the CDR3, is SQTIHQWPATLVQPVGSPLSLECTVEGTSNPNLYWYRQAAGRGLQLLFYSVGIGQISSEVPQNLSASRPQDRQFILSSKKLLLSDSGFYLCAWKLAGASTDTQYFGPGTRLTVL.

This clone was picked up a small number of times. The V gene is TRBV4-1, the J gene TRBJ2-3, with 8 bases aligning to TRBD2. The V gene end was trimmed by 2 bases and the J gene end by 2 bases; junction bases not matched to a gene: 9. The CDR3 consists of 17 residues. Germline CDR1 and CDR2: MGHRA and YSYEKL. This CDR3 reads CASSQRGRPRPTDTQYF. For the CDR3, the DNA is TGCGCCAGCAGCCAACGCGGGAGGCCACGACCCACAGATACGCAGTATTTT.

This clone was counted once. The chain joins TRBV2 to TRBJ1-2; 11 positions agree with TRBD1. Germline assignment: CDR1 SNHLY and CDR2 FYNNEI. J lost 7 bases, V lost 6 bases, and 7 bases had no gene match. The CDR3 runs 14 residues. CDR3 nucleotide sequence: TGTGCCAGCAGGGAGTACGGGACAGGGGGTGGCTACACCTTC. This gives the protein CASREYGTGGGYTF. Filled out from reference TRBV2 and TRBJ1-2, the complete variable domain reads EPEVTQTPSHQVTQMGQEVILRCVPISNHLYFYWYRQILGQKVEFLVSFYNNEISEKSEIFDDQFSVERPDGSNFTLKIRSTKLEDSAMYFCASREYGTGGGYTFGSGTRLTVV.